Listed here are 20 T cell receptor beta chains from one sample, sequenced in a study of blood T cell repertoires in COVID-19. The data were produced by immunoSEQ multiplex PCR, yet TCRdb's version contains in-frame clones alone and is incomplete. The table lists 85,000 to 90,000 clones, roughly 78% of them singletons. Input material: peripheral blood. The source of these receptors is a woman of 80 years or more with acute or convalescent COVID-19.

The DNA of the CDR3 is TGTGCCAGCAGGCGACAGGGGGCGGTTGGCTACACCTTC. Translated, it gives CASRRQGAVGYTF. The chain joins TRBV27 to TRBJ1-2, with 10 bases identical to TRBD1. This CDR3 spans 13 amino acids. Germline CDR1 reads MNHEY; CDR2 reads SMNVEV (reference sequence). Trimming took 6 bases from V and 7 from J; bases not matched to a gene: 5.

The chain couples TRBV14 to TRBJ2-5; D unresolved. Between the trimmed V and J ends, which lost 1 base and 4 bases, there was a span of 16 bases. CDR1 is SGHDN, CDR2 FVKESK, per germline. The CDR3 totals 16 residues. CDR3 loop: CASSQVLGGVGETQYF. The CDR3 region has the DNA TGTGCCAGCAGCCAAGTCCTGGGTGGAGTCGGAGAGACCCAGTACTTC.

V usage is TRBV9 and J usage is TRBJ2-3; 12 bases line up with TRBD1. Germline trimming cut 4 bases from V and 8 bases from J; bases unmatched to any gene: 8. This CDR3 is 15 amino acids long. Germline V gene sequence: CDR1 SGDLS, CDR2 YYNGEE. CDR3 coding DNA: TGTGCCAGCAGCATCGGGACAGGGGGCCCAAGTACGCAGTATTTT. Translation gives CASSIGTGGPSTQYF.

The chain carries TRBV13 and TRBJ2-5; no firm D call. Germline V CDR1 and CDR2: PRHDT, FYEKMQ (reference sequence). Trimming took off 5 bases at V and 6 bases at J, with 10 bases between the two ends. The CDR3 spans 12 residues. The CDR3 is CASSAARKTQYF. The DNA for the CDR3 is TGTGCCAGCAGCGCCGCCAGGAAGACCCAGTACTTC.

This clone was counted a few times. V is TRBV4-1 and J is TRBJ2-7; 9 bases match TRBD1. V was pared by 1 base and J by 2 bases, with 3 bases of the junction left unmatched. Germline assignment: CDR1 MGHRA and CDR2 YSYEKL. The CDR3 sequence is 15 residues long. The chain's CDR3 is CASSQGTGAAYEQYF. The CDR3 DNA is TGCGCCAGCAGCCAAGGGACAGGGGCGGCCTACGAGCAGTACTTC.

The rearrangement uses TRBV10-3 and TRBJ1-1; D gene ambiguous. Trimming pared 6 bases from V and 8 bases from J, leaving 13 bases between. This CDR3 contains 12 residues. Germline assignment: CDR1 ENHRY and CDR2 SYGVKD. The CDR3 loop reads CAIRETTSEAFF. Written as DNA, the CDR3 is TGTGCCATCAGGGAGACAACCTCGGAAGCTTTCTTT.

This clone has only one observation. J is TRBJ1-4 and V is TRBV7-9, with D possibly matching TRBD1 (6 bases). Trimming took off 5 bases at V and 8 bases at J, with 21 bases between the two ends. The CDR3 length is 16 residues. Germline V gene sequence: CDR1 SEHNR, CDR2 FQNEAQ (reference sequence). The CDR3 DNA reads TGTGCCAGCAGCCCACCTACAGGACAGCCAGAGGAAAAACTGTTTTTT. This gives the protein CASSPPTGQPEEKLFF.

The chain combines TRBV5-6 with TRBJ1-3; D not certain. The CDR3 runs to 14 residues. The germline gives CDR1 SGHDT, CDR2 YYEEEE. Trimming stripped 3 bases from V and 0 bases from J, with 7 bases between. Here the CDR3 reads CASSWADSGNTIYF. The CDR3 DNA reads as TGTGCCAGCAGCTGGGCCGACTCTGGAAACACCATATATTTT.

This chain links TRBV18 with TRBJ2-7; D is possibly TRBD1 (6 bases). V was clipped by 1 base and J by 0 bases, with 7 bases between them. The CDR3 sequence is 14 residues long. Per germline, CDR1 KGHSH and CDR2 LQKENI. CDR3 sequence reads: CASSPLDSSYEQYF. The CDR3 bases are TGTGCCAGCTCACCACTGGACAGCTCCTACGAGCAGTACTTC.

The chain combines TRBV6-1 with TRBJ2-7; D is unresolved. The CDR3 spans 16 residues. V gave up 1 base and J gave up 3 bases, with 16 bases separating them. CDR1 is MNHNS, CDR2 SASEGT, per germline. This CDR3 reads CASSEGPRSGSYEQYF. The CDR3 nucleotides read TGTGCCAGCAGTGAAGGGCCCCGGTCAGGTAGCTACGAGCAGTACTTC.

This CDR3 is CASMNPSGVETQYF. CDR3 coding DNA: TGTGCCAGCATGAACCCTAGCGGGGTAGAGACCCAGTACTTC. This sequence joins TRBV5-8 and TRBJ2-5; 9 bases match TRBD2. J was trimmed by 4 bases and V by 6 bases; bases with no gene match: 7. This CDR3 has 14 amino acids. Germline CDR1 and CDR2: SGHTS and YDEGEE.

The V and J genes are TRBV28 and TRBJ1-6; TRBD1 is a possible D gene (5 bases). Germline CDR1 reads MDHEN; CDR2 reads SYDVKM. This CDR3 has 15 residues. The V end lost 2 bases, the J end lost 7 bases, and 12 bases lay between the germline ends. This chain's CDR3 is CASSLDGTGNSPLHF. The DNA of the CDR3 is TGTGCCAGCAGTTTAGACGGGACTGGGAATTCACCCCTCCACTTT.

This clone was found a few times. The J gene is TRBJ2-6, the V gene TRBV5-1; 12 bases fit TRBD1. The CDR3 consists of 18 residues. Germline CDR1 is SGHRS and CDR2 is YFSETQ. V lost 1 base and J lost 3; bases outside the gene matches: 5. Here the CDR3 DNA reads TGCGCCAGCAGCTTGATGGGACAGGGGGCGCATGGGGCCAACGTCCTGACTTTC. Translating gives CASSLMGQGAHGANVLTF.

V usage is TRBV25-1 and J usage is TRBJ1-2; 8 nucleotides line up with TRBD1. The CDR3 is made up of 15 amino acids. Germline values: CDR1 MGHDK, CDR2 SYGVNS. J was trimmed by 5 bases and V by 6 bases; bases with no gene match: 11. In nucleotides, the CDR3 is TGTGCCAGCAGGGCGCAGGGGGCGAGGAGGTATGGCTACACCTTC. Its protein product is CASRAQGARRYGYTF.

The chain links TRBV27 to TRBJ2-3; 12 bases agree with TRBD2. The CDR3 sequence is 16 residues long. The V gene end was trimmed by 6 bases and the J gene end by 7 bases; junction bases not matched to a gene: 11. Germline CDR1 and CDR2: MNHEY and SMNVEV (reference sequence). The CDR3 loop reads CASSNRLAGVTYTQYF. For the CDR3, the DNA is TGTGCCAGCAGCAACCGACTAGCGGGAGTGACGTATACGCAGTATTTT.

The CDR3: CASSQEGASGVTGELFF. The DNA for the CDR3 is TGTGCCAGCAGCCAAGAGGGAGCTAGCGGGGTAACCGGGGAGCTGTTTTTT. V usage is TRBV4-2 and J usage is TRBJ2-2; 9 bases agree with TRBD2. This CDR3 comprises 17 residues. Germline-derived CDR1 and CDR2 are LGHNA and YNFKEQ. V shed 0 bases, J shed 5 bases, and the junction held 7 bases outside the gene matches.

The sample holds one count of this clone. The chain couples TRBV20-1 to TRBJ1-1; 7 nucleotides match TRBD1. The germline gives CDR1 DFQATT, CDR2 SNEGSKA (reference sequence). The CDR3 is 11 amino acids. The trim removed 3 bases at V and 12 bases at J, leaving 7 bases unmatched. CDR3 residues: CSASGQGESFF. CDR3 bases: TGCAGTGCTAGTGGGCAGGGGGAATCTTTCTTT.

This rearrangement joins TRBV4-2 to TRBJ1-4; 9 bases map to TRBD1. J was trimmed by 2 bases and V by 3 bases; bases with no gene match: 10. The CDR3 runs to 18 residues. Germline values: CDR1 LGHNA, CDR2 YNFKEQ. DNA of the CDR3: TGTGCCAGCAGCCACCCTTACAGGGGGCAAGGTACTAATGAAAAACTGTTTTTT. Amino acid sequence: CASSHPYRGQGTNEKLFF.

J is TRBJ1-2 and V is TRBV19, with D possibly TRBD1 on 5 matching bases. This CDR3 spans 14 amino acids. Germline loops: CDR1 LNHDA, CDR2 SQIVND (reference sequence). V lost 3 bases, J lost 6 bases, and 14 bases lay in between. CDR3 DNA: TGTGCCAGTAGTATCATCAGGGCGCGGAATGGCTACACCTTC. Translation gives CASSIIRARNGYTF.

In its sample, this clone ranks as medium-sized. The chain employs TRBV28 and TRBJ1-2, with 7 positions matching TRBD1. The CDR3 sequence is 13 residues long. V shed 6 bases, J shed 8 bases, and the junction held 9 bases outside the gene matches. From germline, CDR1 is MDHEN and CDR2 SYDVKM. This chain's CDR3 is CASRLDRFGGYTF. The DNA for the CDR3 is TGTGCCAGCAGACTGGACAGGTTCGGGGGCTACACCTTC.